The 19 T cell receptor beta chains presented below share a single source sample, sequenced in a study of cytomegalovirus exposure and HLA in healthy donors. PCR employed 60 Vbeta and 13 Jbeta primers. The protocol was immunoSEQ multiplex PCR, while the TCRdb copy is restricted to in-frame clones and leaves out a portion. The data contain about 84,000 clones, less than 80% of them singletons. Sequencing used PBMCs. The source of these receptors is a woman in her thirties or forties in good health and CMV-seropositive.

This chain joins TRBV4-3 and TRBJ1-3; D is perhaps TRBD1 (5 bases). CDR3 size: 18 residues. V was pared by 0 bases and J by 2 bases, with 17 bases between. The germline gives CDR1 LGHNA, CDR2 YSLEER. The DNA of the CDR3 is TGCGCCAGCAGCCAAGAGGCTCAGGGTGATGATACTGGAAACACCATATATTTT. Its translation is CASSQEAQGDDTGNTIYF.

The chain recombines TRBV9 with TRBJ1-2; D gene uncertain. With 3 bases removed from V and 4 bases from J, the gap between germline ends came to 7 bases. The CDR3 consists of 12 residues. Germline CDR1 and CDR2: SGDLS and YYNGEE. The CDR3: CASSASGYGYTF. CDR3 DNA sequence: TGTGCCAGCAGCGCCTCGGGCTATGGCTACACCTTC.

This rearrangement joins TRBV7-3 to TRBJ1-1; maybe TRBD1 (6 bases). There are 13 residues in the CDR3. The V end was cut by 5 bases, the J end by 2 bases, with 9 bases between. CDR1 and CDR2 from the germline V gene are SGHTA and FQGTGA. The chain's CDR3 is CASSVTGNTEAFF. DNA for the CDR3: TGTGCCAGCAGCGTGACAGGTAACACTGAAGCTTTCTTT.

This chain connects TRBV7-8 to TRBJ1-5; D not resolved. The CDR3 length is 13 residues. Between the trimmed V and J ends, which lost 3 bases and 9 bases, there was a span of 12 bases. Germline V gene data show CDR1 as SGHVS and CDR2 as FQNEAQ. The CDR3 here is CASSFADQRPQHF. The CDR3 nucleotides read TGTGCCAGCAGCTTTGCAGATCAACGGCCCCAGCATTTT.

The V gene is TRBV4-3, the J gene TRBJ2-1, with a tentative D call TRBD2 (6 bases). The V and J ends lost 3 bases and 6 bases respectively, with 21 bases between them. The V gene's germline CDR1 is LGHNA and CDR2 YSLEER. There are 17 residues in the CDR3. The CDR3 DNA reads TGCGCCAGCAGCCAGGCGACTAGGACGTCGAAGGGCAATGAGCAGTTCTTC. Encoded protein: CASSQATRTSKGNEQFF.

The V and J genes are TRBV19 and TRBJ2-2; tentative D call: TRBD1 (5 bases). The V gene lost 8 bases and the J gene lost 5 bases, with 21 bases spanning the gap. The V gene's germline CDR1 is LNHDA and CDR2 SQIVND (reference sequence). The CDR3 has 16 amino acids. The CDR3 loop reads CASHSQGRLRTGELFF. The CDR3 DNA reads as TGTGCCAGTCACTCGCAGGGTAGGCTTAGGACCGGGGAGCTGTTTTTT.

The CDR3 bases are TGTGCCACCAGCAGGGGGACTAGCGGCAACACCGGGGAGCTGTTTTTT. This codes for CATSRGTSGNTGELFF. The J gene is TRBJ2-2, the V gene TRBV15; TRBD2 aligns across 11 bases. V was clipped by 3 bases and J by 2 bases; unmatched bases: 2. This CDR3 has 16 amino acids. The V gene's germline CDR1 is LNHNV and CDR2 YYDKDF (reference sequence).

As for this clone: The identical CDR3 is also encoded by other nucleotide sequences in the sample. The DNA for the CDR3 is TGTGCCAGCAGCTATGGGACTAGCGGACAAGAGACCCAGTACTTC. As protein: CASSYGTSGQETQYF. The chain employs TRBV4-2 and TRBJ2-5, with 11 bases fitting TRBD2. CDR1 and CDR2 from the germline V gene are LGHNA and YNFKEQ. V lost 5 bases and J lost 2; bases outside the gene matches: 4. CDR3 length: 15 amino acids.

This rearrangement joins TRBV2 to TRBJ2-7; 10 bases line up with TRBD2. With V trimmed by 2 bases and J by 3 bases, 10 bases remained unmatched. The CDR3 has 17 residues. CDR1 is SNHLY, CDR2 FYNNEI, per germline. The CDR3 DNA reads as TGTGCCAGCAGTGAAATCTCCAGCGGGAGGGCCAACTACGAGCAGTACTTC. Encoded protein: CASSEISSGRANYEQYF.

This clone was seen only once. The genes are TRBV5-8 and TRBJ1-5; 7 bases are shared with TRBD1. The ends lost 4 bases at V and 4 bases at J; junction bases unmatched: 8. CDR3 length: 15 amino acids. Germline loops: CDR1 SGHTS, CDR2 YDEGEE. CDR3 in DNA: TGTGCCAGCAGCCCGGGGACAGATCGGAATCAGCCCCAGCATTTT. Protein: CASSPGTDRNQPQHF.

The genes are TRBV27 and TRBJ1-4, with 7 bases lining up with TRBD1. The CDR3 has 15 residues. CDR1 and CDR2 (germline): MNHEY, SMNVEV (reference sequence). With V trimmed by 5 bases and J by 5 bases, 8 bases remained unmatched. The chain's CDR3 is CASSPWDSRNEKLFF. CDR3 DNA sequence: TGTGCCAGCAGTCCCTGGGACAGCCGGAATGAAAAACTGTTTTTT.

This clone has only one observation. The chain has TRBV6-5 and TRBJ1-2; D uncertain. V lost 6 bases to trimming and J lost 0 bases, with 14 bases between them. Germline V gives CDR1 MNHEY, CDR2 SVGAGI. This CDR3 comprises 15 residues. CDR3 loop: CASRLSSGTNYGYTF. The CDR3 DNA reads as TGTGCCAGCAGGCTGTCTTCGGGGACTAACTATGGCTACACCTTC.

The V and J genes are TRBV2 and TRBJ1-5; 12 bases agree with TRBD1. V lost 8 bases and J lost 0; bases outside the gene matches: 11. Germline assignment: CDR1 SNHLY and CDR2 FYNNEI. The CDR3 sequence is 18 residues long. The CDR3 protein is CASRPRDRGLYSNQPQHF. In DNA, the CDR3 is TGTGCCAGCCGGCCACGGGACAGGGGGCTGTATAGCAATCAGCCCCAGCATTTT.

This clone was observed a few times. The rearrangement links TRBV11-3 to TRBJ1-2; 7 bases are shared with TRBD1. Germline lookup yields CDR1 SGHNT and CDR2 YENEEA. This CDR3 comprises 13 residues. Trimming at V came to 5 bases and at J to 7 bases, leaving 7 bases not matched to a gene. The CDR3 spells CASSDHRGGGYTF. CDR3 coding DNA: TGTGCCAGCAGCGATCACAGGGGAGGTGGCTACACCTTC.

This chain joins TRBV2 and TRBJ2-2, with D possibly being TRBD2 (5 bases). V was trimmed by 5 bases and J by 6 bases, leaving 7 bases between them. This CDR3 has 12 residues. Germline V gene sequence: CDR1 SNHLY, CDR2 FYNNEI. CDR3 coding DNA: TGTGCCAGCAGTCCGGAGGCCGGGGAGCTGTTTTTT. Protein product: CASSPEAGELFF.

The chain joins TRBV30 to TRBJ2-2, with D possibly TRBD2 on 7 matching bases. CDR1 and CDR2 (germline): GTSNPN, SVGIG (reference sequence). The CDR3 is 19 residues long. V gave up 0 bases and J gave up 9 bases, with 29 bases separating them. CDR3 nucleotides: TGTGCCTGGAGTGTACTCTTTAGGGGGACTACACCCTCTACCAGGGAGCTGTTTTTT. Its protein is CAWSVLFRGTTPSTRELFF.

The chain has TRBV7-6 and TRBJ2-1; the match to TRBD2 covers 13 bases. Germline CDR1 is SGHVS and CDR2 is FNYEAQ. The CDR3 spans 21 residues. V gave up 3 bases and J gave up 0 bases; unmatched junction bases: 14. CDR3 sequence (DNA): TGTGCCAGCAGCTTGGCCAAGGCGGGACTAGCGGGATCCAGCTCCTACAATGAGCAGTTCTTC. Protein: CASSLAKAGLAGSSSYNEQFF. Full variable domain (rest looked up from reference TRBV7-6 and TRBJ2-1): GAGVSQSPRYKVTKRGQDVALRCDPISGHVSLYWYRQALGQGPEFLTYFNYEAQQDKSGLPNDRFSAERPEGSISTLTIQRTEQRDSAMYRCASSLAKAGLAGSSSYNEQFFGPGTRLTVL.

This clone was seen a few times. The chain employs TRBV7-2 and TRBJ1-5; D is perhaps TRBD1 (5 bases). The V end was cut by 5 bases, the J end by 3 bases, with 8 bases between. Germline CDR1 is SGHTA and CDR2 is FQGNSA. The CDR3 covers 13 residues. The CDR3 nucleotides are TGTGCCAGCAGCACACAGGACAATCAGCCCCAGCATTTT. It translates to CASSTQDNQPQHF.

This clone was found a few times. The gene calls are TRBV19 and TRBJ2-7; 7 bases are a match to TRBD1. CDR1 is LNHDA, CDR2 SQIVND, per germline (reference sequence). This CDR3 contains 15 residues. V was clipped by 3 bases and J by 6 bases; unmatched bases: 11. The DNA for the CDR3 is TGTGCCAGTAGTATTGGCGGCAGGGGGATAGGCGAGCAGTACTTC. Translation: CASSIGGRGIGEQYF. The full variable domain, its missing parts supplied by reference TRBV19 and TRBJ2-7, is DGGITQSPKYLFRKEGQNVTLSCEQNLNHDAMYWYRQDPGQGLRLIYYSQIVNDFQKGDIAEGYSVSREKKESFPLTVTSAQKNPTAFYLCASSIGGRGIGEQYFGPGTRLTVT.